A selection of T cell receptor beta chains follows, all from one sample in a study of blood T cell repertoires in COVID-19. Only in-frame clones appear in the TCRdb table, and some are missing; sequencing was by immunoSEQ multiplex PCR. The table has 250,000 to 350,000 clones, around nine tenths seen once. Sequenced: peripheral blood. The origin of the receptors is a woman aged 60 to 75 with acute or convalescent COVID-19. Each CDR3 is given with its conserved first and last residue. A D gene is named only where the DNA matches it firmly. Clone size is given for some rows only: seen once, a few or many times, or a class if the clone is expanded.

clone size: NA
J gene: TRBJ2-3
V gene: TRBV29-1
CDR3 length: 15
D gene: TRBD2
CDR3 DNA: TGCAGCGTTGTGACTAGCGGGGGGATGGCAGATACGCAGTATTTT
CDR3 protein: CSVVTSGGMADTQYF

clone size: NA
J gene: TRBJ1-2
V gene: TRBV7-2
CDR3 length: 14
D gene: NA
CDR3 DNA: TGTGCCAGCAGCTTAGACAGGGACCTCTATGGCTACACCTTC
CDR3 protein: CASSLDRDLYGYTF

clone size: NA
J gene: TRBJ1-1
V gene: TRBV14
CDR3 length: 13
D gene: NA
CDR3 DNA: TGTGCCAGCAGCCAAATCGACAGGTTTGAAGCTTTCTTT
CDR3 protein: CASSQIDRFEAFF

clone size: NA
J gene: TRBJ1-1
V gene: TRBV5-1
CDR3 length: 14
D gene: NA
CDR3 DNA: TGCGCCAGCAGCTTGGACGGGTTGAACACTGAAGCTTTCTTT
CDR3 protein: CASSLDGLNTEAFF

clone size: NA
J gene: TRBJ2-5
V gene: TRBV24-1
CDR3 length: 12
D gene: NA
CDR3 DNA: TGTGCCACCCGGGGGAGTGATGGGACCCAGTACTTC
CDR3 protein: CATRGSDGTQYF

clone size: NA
J gene: TRBJ2-1
V gene: TRBV9
CDR3 length: 16
D gene: NA
CDR3 DNA: TGTGCCAGCAGCGTAGGGACACAGAGCTCCTACAATGAGCAGTTCTTC
CDR3 protein: CASSVGTQSSYNEQFF

clone size: NA
J gene: TRBJ2-7
V gene: TRBV28
CDR3 length: 13
D gene: TRBD1
CDR3 DNA: TGTGCCAGCAGCTTCCGGGACAGCTACGAGCAGTACTTC
CDR3 protein: CASSFRDSYEQYF

clone size: NA
J gene: TRBJ2-2
V gene: TRBV6-5
CDR3 length: 15
D gene: TRBD2
CDR3 DNA: TGTGCCAGCGCCCTAGCGGGGGCAGGGACCGGGGAGCTGTTTTTT
CDR3 protein: CASALAGAGTGELFF

clone size: NA
J gene: TRBJ1-2
V gene: TRBV11-2
CDR3 length: 13
D gene: NA
CDR3 DNA: TGTGCCAGCAGCGAAGACAGGTTAGGTGGCTACACCTTC
CDR3 protein: CASSEDRLGGYTF

clone size: NA
J gene: TRBJ1-5
V gene: TRBV6-5
CDR3 length: 12
D gene: NA
CDR3 DNA: TGTGCCAGCTCCCCCGGGGGTCAGCCCCAGCATTTT
CDR3 protein: CASSPGGQPQHF

clone size: NA
J gene: TRBJ2-2
V gene: TRBV7-8
CDR3 length: 17
D gene: NA
CDR3 DNA: TGTGCCAGCAGCTTAATTAGGAGGTTGCGGAACACCGGGGAGCTGTTTTTT
CDR3 protein: CASSLIRRLRNTGELFF

clone size: NA
J gene: TRBJ2-3
V gene: TRBV7-6
CDR3 length: 15
D gene: NA
CDR3 DNA: TGTGCCAGCAGCCTTTCCGAGGGCCCCTTTGTTACGCAGTATTTT
CDR3 protein: CASSLSEGPFVTQYF

clone size: NA
J gene: TRBJ1-5
V gene: TRBV28
CDR3 length: 16
D gene: TRBD1
CDR3 DNA: TGTGCCAGCAGTGCAAGACAGGGGTCAAGCAATCAGCCCCAGCATTTT
CDR3 protein: CASSARQGSSNQPQHF

clone size: NA
J gene: TRBJ1-4
V gene: TRBV29-1
CDR3 length: 13
D gene: TRBD1
CDR3 DNA: TGCAGCGCTAACAGGGGGGAAGGGGAAAAACTGTTTTTT
CDR3 protein: CSANRGEGEKLFF

clone size: NA
J gene: TRBJ2-7
V gene: TRBV7-8
CDR3 length: 15
D gene: TRBD2
CDR3 DNA: TGTGCCAGCAGCTTAGCTGGGCGGGAGTGGTACGAGCAGTACTTC
CDR3 protein: CASSLAGREWYEQYF

clone size: NA
J gene: TRBJ2-5
V gene: TRBV28
CDR3 length: 12
D gene: NA
CDR3 DNA: TGTGCCAGCTACTCTTTCCAAGAGACCCAGTACTTC
CDR3 protein: CASYSFQETQYF

clone size: NA
J gene: TRBJ1-5
V gene: TRBV10-3
CDR3 length: 18
D gene: NA
CDR3 DNA: TGTGCCATCAGTGCGGGTTGGGGAGGGGCGCAGAGCAATCAGCCCCAGCATTTT
CDR3 protein: CAISAGWGGAQSNQPQHF

clone size: few
J gene: TRBJ1-2
V gene: TRBV11-3
CDR3 length: 13
D gene: NA
CDR3 DNA: TGTGCCAGCAGCGAACAGGGTTTTATTGGCTACACCTTC
CDR3 protein: CASSEQGFIGYTF

clone size: once
J gene: TRBJ1-2
V gene: TRBV6-5
CDR3 length: 14
D gene: NA
CDR3 DNA: TGTGCCAGCAGTTACCTGCGGGATTCGGGGGGCTACACCTTC
CDR3 protein: CASSYLRDSGGYTF

clone size: NA
J gene: TRBJ1-4
V gene: TRBV5-1
CDR3 length: 15
D gene: NA
CDR3 DNA: TGCGCCAGCAGCCTCTTGACTGGGTCGAATGAAAAACTGTTTTTT
CDR3 protein: CASSLLTGSNEKLFF

clone size: NA
J gene: TRBJ1-4
V gene: TRBV3-1/TRBV3-2
CDR3 length: 15
D gene: NA
CDR3 DNA: TGTGCCAGCAGCCCCCGTCGGGCAACTAATGAAAAACTGTTTTTT
CDR3 protein: CASSPRRATNEKLFF

clone size: few
J gene: TRBJ2-7
V gene: TRBV2
CDR3 length: 15
D gene: NA
CDR3 DNA: TGTGCCAGCAGACCTACAGGGAGGGGATCTTACGAGCAGTACTTC
CDR3 protein: CASRPTGRGSYEQYF

clone size: NA
J gene: TRBJ1-1
V gene: TRBV5-1
CDR3 length: 15
D gene: NA
CDR3 DNA: TGCGCCAGCAGCTTGGGACAGATGATGAACACTGAAGCTTTCTTT
CDR3 protein: CASSLGQMMNTEAFF

clone size: NA
J gene: TRBJ2-2
V gene: TRBV6-4
CDR3 length: 15
D gene: TRBD2
CDR3 DNA: TGTGCCAGCAGGCGCGGGGGGGTGAACACCGGGGAGCTGTTTTTT
CDR3 protein: CASRRGGVNTGELFF

clone size: once
J gene: TRBJ2-5
V gene: TRBV5-1
CDR3 length: 15
D gene: TRBD1
CDR3 DNA: TGCGCCAGCACCTGGGGGGACAGGGAGCAAGAGACCCAGTACTTC
CDR3 protein: CASTWGDREQETQYF

clone size: NA
J gene: TRBJ1-5
V gene: TRBV5-5
CDR3 length: 16
D gene: TRBD1
CDR3 DNA: TGTGCCAGCAGCTTTAAGGGACAGGGAATCGGTCAGCCCCAGCATTTT
CDR3 protein: CASSFKGQGIGQPQHF

clone size: once
J gene: TRBJ1-1
V gene: TRBV7-6
CDR3 length: 15
D gene: TRBD1
CDR3 DNA: TGTGCCAGCTCCCGGGACAGGGGGCGCGGCACTGAAGCTTTCTTT
CDR3 protein: CASSRDRGRGTEAFF

clone size: NA
J gene: TRBJ1-1
V gene: TRBV6-1
CDR3 length: 15
D gene: NA
CDR3 DNA: TGTGCCAGCAGTGAAGGGGCAGTGACCCACACTGAAGCTTTCTTT
CDR3 protein: CASSEGAVTHTEAFF

clone size: NA
J gene: TRBJ1-1
V gene: TRBV19
CDR3 length: 16
D gene: NA
CDR3 DNA: TGTGCCAGTAGTAGGTCGCGGGGCTCCCTGAACACTGAAGCTTTCTTT
CDR3 protein: CASSRSRGSLNTEAFF

clone size: NA
J gene: TRBJ1-6
V gene: TRBV7-9
CDR3 length: 14
D gene: NA
CDR3 DNA: TGTGCCAGCACTGGAGGGGGGGCCAATTCACCCCTCCACTTT
CDR3 protein: CASTGGGANSPLHF

clone size: once
J gene: TRBJ2-7
V gene: TRBV6-2/TRBV6-3
CDR3 length: 17
D gene: NA
CDR3 DNA: TGTGCCAGCAGTTACCATTTGACTAACCCATCCGACTACGAGCAGTACTTC
CDR3 protein: CASSYHLTNPSDYEQYF

clone size: NA
J gene: TRBJ1-4
V gene: TRBV18
CDR3 length: 19
D gene: TRBD1
CDR3 DNA: TGTGCCAGCTCCCTCGGACCAGGACAGGGGTACGCAACTAATGAAAAACTGTTTTTT
CDR3 protein: CASSLGPGQGYATNEKLFF

clone size: NA
J gene: TRBJ1-2
V gene: TRBV25-1
CDR3 length: 13
D gene: NA
CDR3 DNA: TGTGCCAGCGCACCACCAGGGGTCTATGGCTACACCTTC
CDR3 protein: CASAPPGVYGYTF

clone size: NA
J gene: TRBJ2-3
V gene: TRBV28
CDR3 length: 15
D gene: TRBD1
CDR3 DNA: TGTGCCAGCAGTTTATCAGGGGGCGGCACAGATACGCAGTATTTT
CDR3 protein: CASSLSGGGTDTQYF

clone size: NA
J gene: TRBJ2-1
V gene: TRBV28
CDR3 length: 15
D gene: TRBD1
CDR3 DNA: TGTGCCAGCAGCTGGGGACAGGGGGGCTACAATGAGCAGTTCTTC
CDR3 protein: CASSWGQGGYNEQFF

clone size: NA
J gene: TRBJ1-6
V gene: TRBV28
CDR3 length: 15
D gene: NA
CDR3 DNA: TGTGCCAGCAAGACAAATAGAGAGGGCAATTCACCCCTCCACTTT
CDR3 protein: CASKTNREGNSPLHF

clone size: NA
J gene: TRBJ2-7
V gene: TRBV27
CDR3 length: 15
D gene: NA
CDR3 DNA: TGTGCCAGCAGTTTATCCAGGGGCCCTGCCTACGAGCAGTACTTC
CDR3 protein: CASSLSRGPAYEQYF

clone size: NA
J gene: TRBJ1-3
V gene: TRBV5-1
CDR3 length: 16
D gene: NA
CDR3 DNA: TGCGCCAGCAGCTTGGGACACCATAGCTCTGGAAACACCATATATTTT
CDR3 protein: CASSLGHHSSGNTIYF

clone size: NA
J gene: TRBJ2-7
V gene: TRBV9
CDR3 length: 16
D gene: TRBD2
CDR3 DNA: TGTGCCAGCAGCGTAGGAGCTAAGGGAGGGAGCTACGAGCAGTACTTC
CDR3 protein: CASSVGAKGGSYEQYF

clone size: NA
J gene: TRBJ1-2
V gene: TRBV12-3/TRBV12-4
CDR3 length: 13
D gene: TRBD1
CDR3 DNA: TGTGCCAGCAGGTCAGGGGGCGCCTATGGCTACACCTTC
CDR3 protein: CASRSGGAYGYTF

clone size: NA
J gene: TRBJ2-2
V gene: TRBV5-1
CDR3 length: 14
D gene: TRBD1
CDR3 DNA: TGCGCCAGCAGCTGGAGACAGGGGACCGGGGAGCTGTTTTTT
CDR3 protein: CASSWRQGTGELFF

clone size: NA
J gene: TRBJ2-1
V gene: TRBV24-1
CDR3 length: 13
D gene: TRBD1
CDR3 DNA: TGTGCCACCAGCCTGGGACAGTTCTATGAGCAGTTCTTC
CDR3 protein: CATSLGQFYEQFF

clone size: NA
J gene: TRBJ2-7
V gene: TRBV6-5
CDR3 length: 14
D gene: TRBD1
CDR3 DNA: TGTGCCAGCAGTAAGACAGGGACCTCCTACGAGCAGTACTTC
CDR3 protein: CASSKTGTSYEQYF

clone size: NA
J gene: TRBJ1-2
V gene: TRBV28
CDR3 length: 13
D gene: TRBD1
CDR3 DNA: TGTGCCACACCAGGACAGGGGGTTTCTGGCTACACCTTC
CDR3 protein: CATPGQGVSGYTF

clone size: NA
J gene: TRBJ1-5
V gene: TRBV7-9
CDR3 length: 14
D gene: NA
CDR3 DNA: TGTGCCAGCAGCTCCGGACAGCTCAATCAGCCCCAGCATTTT
CDR3 protein: CASSSGQLNQPQHF

clone size: NA
J gene: TRBJ1-1
V gene: TRBV7-2
CDR3 length: 14
D gene: NA
CDR3 DNA: TGTGCCAGCAGCACTAGACGGACGAACACTGAAGCTTTCTTT
CDR3 protein: CASSTRRTNTEAFF

clone size: NA
J gene: TRBJ2-7
V gene: TRBV2
CDR3 length: 14
D gene: TRBD1
CDR3 DNA: TGTGCCAGCAAGAGGGAACAGGGGACCGCCGAGCAGTACTTC
CDR3 protein: CASKREQGTAEQYF

clone size: NA
J gene: TRBJ1-1
V gene: TRBV27
CDR3 length: 15
D gene: NA
CDR3 DNA: TGTGCCAGCAGTTTGTCTCGGACAGCTACTACTAGGGCTTTCTTT
CDR3 protein: CASSLSRTATTRAFF

clone size: once
J gene: TRBJ2-2
V gene: TRBV28
CDR3 length: 14
D gene: TRBD1
CDR3 DNA: TGTGCCAGCAGTTTGGGACAGGGAACCGGGGAGCTGTTTTTT
CDR3 protein: CASSLGQGTGELFF